The entry that follows covers one T cell receptor beta chain sequence. Its antigen is unknown. The entry originates in a study of T cell responses to AZD1222 COVID-19 vaccine. Regarding the study as a whole: Clonal diversity was possibly underestimated, and the donors were mostly white British, with more females. Baseline seropositives among AZD1222 recipients totaled only five or six.

The CDR3 contains 16 residues. The V gene lost 0 bases and the J gene lost 12 bases, with 21 bases spanning the gap. Germline V gene sequence: CDR1 LGHDT, CDR2 YNNKEL (reference sequence). Sequencing used immunoSEQ multiplex PCR; TCRdb keeps in-frame clones, though not all of them. Among some 92,000 clones listed, around 89% were seen once. Here the sequenced sample was peripheral blood, taken on day 0 of AZD1222 vaccination. The clonotype was recovered from an adult in good health. The rearrangement uses TRBV3-1 (or the pseudogene TRBV3-2) and TRBJ2-1; tentatively, D is TRBD2 (5 bases). The CDR3 is CASSQDAAPGVNGQFF. The CDR3 nucleotides are TGTGCCAGCAGCCAAGATGCGGCTCCCGGGGTGAACGGGCAGTTCTTC.